A selection of T cell receptor beta chains follows, all from one sample in a study of cytomegalovirus exposure and HLA in healthy donors. Method: immunoSEQ multiplex PCR; TCRdb's copy keeps in-frame clones and lacks some. This table holds a few hundred thousand clones, around nine tenths found once. Source material: PBMCs. The receptors were sampled from a young woman in good health and CMV-seronegative. Each CDR3 is given with its conserved first and last residue. The D gene is left open where the match is weak. Clone size, where shown, is once, few, many, or a class for clones that have expanded.

CDR3 length,V gene,clone size,D gene,J gene,CDR3 DNA,CDR3 protein
15,TRBV5-1,once,-,TRBJ2-7,TGCGCCAGCAGCGGATCCCGGGACAAGTATACGGAGCAGTACTTC,CASSGSRDKYTEQYF
16,TRBV6-5,-,TRBD2,TRBJ2-7,TGTGCCAGCAGTTACTCCCCGACTAGCGGGCTCTACGAGCAGTACTTC,CASSYSPTSGLYEQYF
13,TRBV6-1,-,-,TRBJ2-1,TGTGCCAGCAGTGCCTCTACCTACAATGAGCAGTTCTTC,CASSASTYNEQFF
16,TRBV11-1,-,-,TRBJ1-2,TGTGCCAGCAGCTTAGCCCCAGATGTGGCGGTGAGTGGCTACACCTTC,CASSLAPDVAVSGYTF
15,TRBV5-4,-,TRBD1,TRBJ2-3,TGTGCCACCGGAAGCGTCGGACAGGGGGTAGATACGCAGTATTTT,CATGSVGQGVDTQYF
13,TRBV18,few,TRBD1,TRBJ1-1,TGTGCCAGCTCACTGAGACAGGGTATTGAAGCTTTCTTT,CASSLRQGIEAFF
13,TRBV18,-,-,TRBJ2-1,TGTGCCAGCTCACTGGCTAGCCCTGGTGAGCAGTTCTTC,CASSLASPGEQFF
14,TRBV28,-,TRBD1,TRBJ2-7,TGTGCCAGCAGTTCTCCGGGACAGGGGGCAGAGCAGTACTTC,CASSSPGQGAEQYF
12,TRBV29-1,-,TRBD1,TRBJ1-1,TGCAGCGGGGGACAGGCCGGCACTGAAGCTTTCTTT,CSGGQAGTEAFF
14,TRBV15,-,TRBD2,TRBJ2-7,TGTGCCACCAGTAAGACTAGCGCGACCGGCGAGCAGTACTTC,CATSKTSATGEQYF
11,TRBV29-1,-,-,TRBJ2-3,TGCAGCTCTCGAAGGACGGAGGTGCAGTATTTT,CSSRRTEVQYF
13,TRBV18,once,TRBD1,TRBJ2-7,TGTGCCAGCTCACGGGACAGGGGGCTCGAGCAGTACTTC,CASSRDRGLEQYF
16,TRBV29-1,-,TRBD2,TRBJ2-7,TGCAGCGTTGAAGATTGGGCTAGCGGGAGGGACTACGAGCAGTACTTC,CSVEDWASGRDYEQYF
16,TRBV27,-,TRBD2,TRBJ2-1,TGTGCCAGCACTGGACTAGCGGGCCCAACCTACAATGAGCAGTTCTTC,CASTGLAGPTYNEQFF